This entry concerns a single TCR beta chain. Its antigen is currently unknown. RNA transcripts served as template for amplifying TCR beta CDR3 sequences. HTBI primers primed a first-round RT-PCR, and a second-round multiplex PCR followed. TCRdb ran MiXCR on the multiplex PCR reads and lists one entry per CDR3 protein. The table has around 1,200,000 distinct CDR3 sequences, about 38% seen once. This record comes from a study of Graves' ophthalmopathy and Graves' hyperthyroidism. The germline V and J ends were trimmed by 7 bases and 11 bases, with 27 bases remaining between them. The length of the CDR3 is 16 residues. Germline CDR1 and CDR2: MDHEN and SYDVKM. Excluded: other autoimmune disease, uncontrolled infection, pregnancy or lactation. Notes on the study in general: Most thyroid-expanded clonotypes exceeding 0.001 frequency were also found in blood. The model predicted ophthalmopathy progression with roughly 70% sensitivity and approximately 72% specificity.

The sample taken for sequencing was peripheral blood or thyroid tissue (not recorded which). This clonotype was obtained from an adult man with Graves' hyperthyroidism. The chain uses TRBV28 and TRBJ1-5; no firm D call. The CDR3 region has the DNA TGTGCCAGCACCCCACTTCGGAGGGAGGACGACACGACCCAGCATTTT. Its translation: CASTPLRREDDTTQHF.